The 10 T cell receptor beta chains given below trace back to one sample, sequenced in a study of a mutant IDH1 vaccine in newly diagnosed glioma listed by TCRdb under 2021. Library preparation employed the immunoSEQ multiplex PCR assay. In its TCRdb copy, this immuneACCESS table keeps in-frame sequences only and misses some clones. Where compared with another copy, unresolved V genes explain less than half of these, and the others have no known cause. The sample table contains about 92,000 clones; only one count was recorded for 83% of them. Of the sample, 6% to 9.5% is held by the ten largest clones. The time point label here, explained by the study, means: baseline, week 1 (first vaccination visit). What the treatment or condition label conveys for this sample: pre-vaccination baseline after standard-of-care therapy. The sequencing here drew on PBMCs, taken from a glioma patient treated with radiotherapy, temozolomide or both. These receptors were collected from a woman between 45 and 60 years old with glioma.

The rearrangement uses TRBV5-1 and TRBJ1-2; 10 nucleotides agree with TRBD1. The germline V gene has CDR1 SGHRS and CDR2 YFSETQ. J lost 5 bases, V lost 3 bases, and 7 bases had no gene match. The CDR3 is 15 amino acids. CDR3 loop: CASSSRTGGGYGYTF. CDR3 coding DNA: TGCGCCAGCAGCTCTCGGACAGGGGGAGGGTATGGCTACACCTTC. The whole variable domain, filled in from reference TRBV5-1 and TRBJ1-2, reads KAGVTQTPRYLIKTRGQQVTLSCSPISGHRSVSWYQQTPGQGLQFLFEYFSETQRNKGNFPGRFSGRQFSNSRSEMNVSTLELGDSALYLCASSSRTGGGYGYTFGSGTRLTVV.

This clone is a singleton in its sample. The V and J genes are TRBV7-8 and TRBJ1-2, with a tentative D call TRBD1 (6 bases). The CDR3 has 14 residues. The V gene's germline CDR1 is SGHVS and CDR2 FQNEAQ. The germline V and J ends were trimmed by 0 bases and 3 bases, with 8 bases remaining between them. The CDR3 loop reads CASSLAPGDYGYTF. For the CDR3, the DNA is TGTGCCAGCAGCTTAGCGCCAGGGGACTATGGCTACACCTTC.

The chain couples TRBV7-2 to TRBJ1-1; D is unclear. This CDR3 is 17 amino acids long. V dropped 5 bases and J dropped 0 bases, with 19 bases sitting between them. Germline V gene data show CDR1 as SGHTA and CDR2 as FQGNSA. CDR3 in amino acids: CASSRKTKEHMNTEAFF. The CDR3 region has the DNA TGTGCCAGCAGCCGTAAAACAAAGGAGCACATGAACACTGAAGCTTTCTTT.

The CDR3 protein is CASSPSFGGNYGYTF. CDR3 coding DNA: TGCGCCAGCAGCCCCTCGTTTGGAGGGAACTATGGCTACACCTTC. The rearrangement uses TRBV4-3 and TRBJ1-2; D is undetermined. V lost 4 bases, J lost 2 bases, and 14 bases lay in between. Germline CDR1 LGHNA, CDR2 YSLEER. The CDR3 extends over 15 amino acids.

This chain links TRBV4-2 with TRBJ1-6; D remains unclear. This CDR3 comprises 14 residues. CDR1 is LGHNA, CDR2 YNFKEQ, per germline. V was trimmed by 4 bases and J by 6 bases, leaving 10 bases between them. The CDR3 here is CASSPWGGNSPLHF. The CDR3 nucleotides are TGTGCCAGCAGCCCCTGGGGAGGTAATTCACCCCTCCACTTT.

This clone was observed a single time. The V gene is TRBV6-1, the J gene TRBJ1-3; D is unclear. The CDR3 is 13 amino acids. Trimming shortened V by 9 bases and J by 0 bases, and 9 bases separated the two germline ends. Germline loops: CDR1 MNHNS, CDR2 SASEGT. CDR3 nucleotide sequence: TGTGCCAGTCGGCTCAGCTCTGGAAACACCATATATTTT. This gives the protein CASRLSSGNTIYF.

The rearrangement links TRBV29-1 to TRBJ1-1; D not certain. The CDR3 totals 14 residues. The germline V gene has CDR1 SQVTM and CDR2 ANQGSEA. Between the trimmed V and J ends, which lost 3 bases and 1 base, there was a span of 12 bases. The CDR3 loop is CSVDVPPGNTEAFF. The CDR3 DNA sequence: TGCAGCGTTGACGTTCCACCAGGGAACACTGAAGCTTTCTTT.

The chain combines TRBV7-3 with TRBJ2-5; the D is unclear. The ends were cut back, 3 bases at V and 0 bases at J, with 8 bases in the middle. Germline CDR1 and CDR2: SGHTA and FQGTGA. The CDR3 is 14 residues long. CDR3 coding DNA: TGTGCCAGCAGCTTGAGTGGGTACCAAGAGACCCAGTACTTC. Encoded protein: CASSLSGYQETQYF.

This chain uses TRBV4-3 with TRBJ2-2, with D perhaps matching TRBD1 (7 bases). With 0 bases removed from V and 5 bases from J, the gap between germline ends came to 13 bases. The CDR3 loop spans 16 amino acids. CDR1 LGHNA and CDR2 YSLEER come from the germline V gene. The CDR3 DNA is TGCGCCAGCAGCCAAGAGGCGGGACAGTTAACCGGGGAGCTGTTTTTT. This codes for CASSQEAGQLTGELFF.

Written as DNA, the CDR3 is TGTGCCAGCAGCTTACTAAAAGGTACTGAAGCTTTCTTT. Translated, it gives CASSLLKGTEAFF. This rearrangement joins TRBV7-9 to TRBJ1-1; D gene ambiguous. Germline V CDR1 and CDR2: SEHNR, FQNEAQ (reference sequence). This CDR3 region has 13 residues. Trimming stripped 2 bases from V and 5 bases from J, with 9 bases between.